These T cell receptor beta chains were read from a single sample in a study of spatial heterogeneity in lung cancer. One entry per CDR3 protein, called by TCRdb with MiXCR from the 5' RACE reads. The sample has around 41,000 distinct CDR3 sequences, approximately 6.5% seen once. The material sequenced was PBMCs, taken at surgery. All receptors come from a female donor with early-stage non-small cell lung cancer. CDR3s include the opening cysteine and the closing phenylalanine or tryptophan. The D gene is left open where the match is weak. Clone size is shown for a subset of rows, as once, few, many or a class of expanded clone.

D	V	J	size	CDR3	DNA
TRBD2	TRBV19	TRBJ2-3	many	CASINSGGEQTQYF	TGTGCCAGTATTAATAGCGGGGGGGAGCAGACGCAGTATTTT
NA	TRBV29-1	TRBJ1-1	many	CSVGQLNTEAFF	TGCAGCGTTGGACAATTGAACACTGAAGCTTTCTTT
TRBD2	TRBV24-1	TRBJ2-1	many	CATSDLGLAGRGNEQFF	TGTGCCACCAGTGATTTGGGGCTAGCGGGTCGGGGGAATGAGCAGTTCTTC
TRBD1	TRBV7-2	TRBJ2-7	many	CASSRNPWDWDRVWEQYF	TGTGCCAGCAGCAGAAACCCGTGGGACTGGGACAGGGTTTGGGAGCAGTACTTC
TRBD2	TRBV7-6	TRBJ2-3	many	CASSTGLEADTQYF	TGTGCCAGCAGCACGGGACTAGAGGCAGATACGCAGTATTTT
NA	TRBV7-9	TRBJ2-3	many	CASSKGLASTDTQYF	TGTGCCAGCAGCAAAGGACTGGCTAGCACAGATACGCAGTATTTT
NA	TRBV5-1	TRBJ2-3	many	CASSLWTTDSTDTQYF	TGCGCCAGCAGCTTGTGGACAACGGATAGCACAGATACGCAGTATTTT
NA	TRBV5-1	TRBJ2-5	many	CASSRYPIKQMETQYF	TGCGCCAGCAGCCGTTACCCGATTAAACAGATGGAGACCCAGTACTTC
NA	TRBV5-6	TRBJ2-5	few	CASTMTAGYQETQYF	TGTGCCAGCACCATGACCGCAGGGTACCAAGAGACCCAGTACTTC
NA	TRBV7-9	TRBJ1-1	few	CASSLTPLNTEAFF	TGTGCCAGCAGCTTAACCCCCCTGAACACTGAAGCTTTCTTT
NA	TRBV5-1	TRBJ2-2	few	CASSLVGGFGELFF	TGCGCCAGCAGCTTGGTTGGTGGGTTCGGGGAGCTGTTTTTT
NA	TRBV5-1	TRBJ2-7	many	CASSLGGTDYYEQYF	TGCGCCAGCAGCTTGGGCGGGACCGATTACTACGAGCAGTACTTC
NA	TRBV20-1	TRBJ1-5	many	CSVAEILDQPQHF	TGCAGTGTAGCGGAGATCTTGGATCAGCCCCAGCATTTT
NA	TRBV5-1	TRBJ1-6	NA	CASSFGYSLSSYNSPLHF	TGCGCCAGCAGCTTTGGTTACAGTTTGAGCTCCTATAATTCACCCCTCCACTTT
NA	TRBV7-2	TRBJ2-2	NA	CASSMSYSTFRTGELFF	TGTGCCAGCAGCATGAGCTATTCTACTTTCAGGACCGGGGAGCTGTTTTTT
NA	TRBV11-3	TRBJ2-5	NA	CASSSSRGGEQETQYF	TGTGCCAGCAGCTCCTCACGCGGGGGCGAACAAGAGACCCAGTACTTC
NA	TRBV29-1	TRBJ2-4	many	CSVETGSRTKNIQYF	TGCAGCGTTGAAACAGGGTCGAGAACCAAAAACATTCAGTACTTC
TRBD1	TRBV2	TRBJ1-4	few	CASNTQGPGEKLFF	TGTGCCAGCAATACACAGGGGCCGGGTGAAAAACTGTTTTTT
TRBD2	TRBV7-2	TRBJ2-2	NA	CASSSGKGGAGELFF	TGTGCCAGCAGCTCCGGGAAGGGAGGGGCCGGGGAGCTGTTTTTT
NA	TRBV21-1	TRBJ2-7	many	CASSKQGSYEQYF	TGTGCCAGCAGCAAGCAGGGATCCTACGAGCAGTACTTC
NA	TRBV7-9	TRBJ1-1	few	CASSLYSSNTEAFF	TGTGCCAGCAGCTTATACTCCTCGAACACTGAAGCTTTCTTT
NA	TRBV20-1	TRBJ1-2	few	CSARYNGKAYGYTF	TGCAGTGCTAGATACAACGGGAAGGCCTATGGCTACACCTTC
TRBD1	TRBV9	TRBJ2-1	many	CASSAEQGAFNEQFF	TGTGCCAGCAGCGCTGAACAGGGGGCGTTTAATGAGCAGTTCTTC
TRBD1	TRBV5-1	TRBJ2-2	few	CASSGQGATMAGELFF	TGCGCCAGCAGCGGACAGGGGGCGACTATGGCCGGGGAGCTGTTTTTT
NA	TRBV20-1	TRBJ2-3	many	CSARAPSTDTQYF	TGCAGTGCTAGAGCTCCTAGCACAGATACGCAGTATTTT
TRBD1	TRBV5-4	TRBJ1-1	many	CASSGGPDRENTEAFF	TGTGCCAGCAGCGGGGGCCCCGACAGGGAAAACACTGAAGCTTTCTTT